One sample yielded the 20 T cell receptor beta chains listed below, sequenced in a study of cytomegalovirus exposure and HLA in healthy donors. 60 Vbeta and 13 Jbeta primers were used in PCR. TCRdb's copy holds only in-frame clones and misses some; the assay was immunoSEQ multiplex PCR. The data contain around 170,000 clones, approximately 81% of them singletons. Material: PBMCs. The receptors originated from a man aged 45-60 years in good health and CMV-seronegative.

The gene calls are TRBV28 and TRBJ1-2; 9 positions match TRBD1. Germline CDR1 and CDR2: MDHEN and SYDVKM. Unmatched junction bases numbered 9, after V lost 5 bases and J lost 5 bases. The CDR3 extends over 15 amino acids. CDR3 residues: CASSPSGTGMYGYTF. The CDR3 nucleotides read TGTGCCAGCAGTCCTTCCGGGACAGGGATGTATGGCTACACCTTC.

A word on this clone: One end of the junction does not line up with germline, which may come from a read error. The chain joins TRBV4-1 to TRBJ2-7, with TRBD2 as a possible D gene (5 bases). CDR1 and CDR2 (germline): MGHRA, YSYEKL. The CDR3 spans 14 residues. The CDR3 here is CAGSQLGSSYEQYF. The CDR3 coding sequence is TGCGCCGGCAGCCAATTGGGGAGCTCCTACGAGCAGTACTTC.

V gene TRBV25-1 combines with J gene TRBJ1-2; TRBD1 matches at 9 bases. The CDR3 totals 13 residues. J lost 4 bases, V lost 10 bases, and 7 bases had no gene match. Germline lookup yields CDR1 MGHDK and CDR2 SYGVNS. The DNA for the CDR3 is TGTGCCACTCATCCGGGACAGGGCTATGGCTACACCTTC. It codes for CATHPGQGYGYTF.

The chain joins TRBV4-2 to TRBJ2-7, with D possibly TRBD2 on 5 matching bases. V shed 3 bases and J shed 5 bases, with 20 bases lying between them. Germline V gives CDR1 LGHNA, CDR2 YNFKEQ. There are 16 residues in the CDR3. The CDR3 reads CASSQIQRSGNNEQYF. The CDR3 nucleotides read TGTGCCAGCAGCCAGATACAGAGGTCGGGGAACAACGAGCAGTACTTC.

The chain has TRBV19 and TRBJ2-6; 9 bases fit TRBD1. Germline trimming cut 6 bases from V and 2 bases from J; bases unmatched to any gene: 17. This CDR3 comprises 20 residues. Per germline, CDR1 LNHDA and CDR2 SQIVND (reference sequence). The CDR3 here is CASSKGELRDRATGANVLTF. Written as DNA, the CDR3 is TGTGCCAGTAGCAAAGGGGAACTCCGGGACAGGGCTACTGGGGCCAACGTCCTGACTTTC.

This rearrangement joins TRBV5-5 to TRBJ2-2; D is ambiguous. Germline V gene lookup returns CDR1 SGHKS and CDR2 YYEKEE (reference sequence). V shed 4 bases and J shed 1 base, with 20 bases lying between them. The length of the CDR3 is 18 residues. The CDR3 region is CASSQYGPAGRNTGELFF. The CDR3 coding sequence is TGTGCCAGCAGCCAATATGGGCCCGCTGGGCGGAACACCGGGGAGCTGTTTTTT.

The V call is TRBV5-1, the J call TRBJ1-4; TRBD1 is a possible D gene (5 bases). Between the trimmed V and J ends, which lost 0 bases and 2 bases, there was a span of 11 bases. Per the germline V gene, CDR1 is SGHRS and CDR2 is YFSETQ. The CDR3 runs to 16 residues. DNA for the CDR3: TGCGCCAGCAGCTTGGGGGGGGGTGCCACTAATGAAAAACTGTTTTTT. The encoded protein is CASSLGGGATNEKLFF.

This chain uses TRBV7-2 with TRBJ2-1; D not certain. The CDR3 totals 17 residues. CDR1 is SGHTA and CDR2 is FQGNSA in the germline V gene. V lost 1 base and J 4 bases, leaving 17 bases between the germline ends. In nucleotides, the CDR3 is TGTGCCAGCAGCTTAGGGGTCGGGTGGATTTTATACAATGAGCAGTTCTTC. Protein product: CASSLGVGWILYNEQFF.

This clone was recorded a few times. The V and J genes are TRBV19 and TRBJ2-1; 12 bases are shared with TRBD2. CDR3 size: 15 residues. The J segment lost 7 bases and the V segment lost 5 bases, leaving 6 bases of the junction unmatched. Germline V gene sequence: CDR1 LNHDA, CDR2 SQIVND (reference sequence). CDR3 sequence reads: CASSPSGGALNEQFF. The CDR3 DNA reads TGTGCCAGTAGTCCTAGCGGGGGGGCATTGAATGAGCAGTTCTTC.

This sequence joins TRBV4-3 and TRBJ2-1; a possible D gene is TRBD2 (7 bases). This CDR3 is built from 15 residues. V was clipped by 5 bases and J by 7 bases, with 18 bases between them. Germline V gives CDR1 LGHNA, CDR2 YSLEER. The DNA of the CDR3 is TGCGCCAGCAGCTATTTGGGGGGGAGGGGGAATGAGCAGTTCTTC. Its translation is CASSYLGGRGNEQFF.

The V and J genes are TRBV19 and TRBJ2-2; a possible D gene is TRBD1 (5 bases). The CDR3 consists of 15 residues. CDR1 is LNHDA, CDR2 SQIVND, per germline (reference sequence). Trimming removed 3 bases at V and 1 base at J, with 9 bases between. The CDR3, as DNA: TGTGCCAGTAGTATGGGTGACAGGAACACCGGGGAGCTGTTTTTT. Protein sequence: CASSMGDRNTGELFF.

The DNA of the CDR3 is TGCGCCAGCAGCCAAGGGGGCCAGGCGAACACTGAAGCTTTCTTT. As protein: CASSQGGQANTEAFF. The rearrangement uses TRBV4-1 and TRBJ1-1; the D gene is possibly TRBD1 (5 bases). V was clipped by 1 base and J by 1 base, with 10 bases between them. The germline V gene has CDR1 MGHRA and CDR2 YSYEKL. This CDR3 comprises 15 residues.

V usage is TRBV5-1 and J usage is TRBJ2-2, with 7 bases aligning to TRBD1. V was pared by 4 bases and J by 0 bases, with 6 bases of the junction left unmatched. This CDR3 has 16 residues. CDR1 and CDR2 (germline): SGHRS, YFSETQ. The CDR3 is CASSPTGTANTGELFF. DNA of the CDR3: TGCGCCAGCAGCCCTACCGGGACAGCGAACACCGGGGAGCTGTTTTTT.

The chain joins TRBV27 to TRBJ2-7, with D maybe TRBD1 (6 bases). V lost 4 bases and J 2 bases, leaving 9 bases between the germline ends. Germline CDR1 is MNHEY and CDR2 is SMNVEV (reference sequence). The CDR3 spans 13 residues. In nucleotides, the CDR3 is TGTGCCAGCAGTTCGACAGGACCCTACGAGCAGTACTTC. It codes for CASSSTGPYEQYF.

The gene calls are TRBV5-1 and TRBJ1-2; no firm D call. Trimming took 4 bases from V and 3 from J, leaving 10 bases between them. The germline CDR1 and CDR2 sequences are SGHRS and YFSETQ. The CDR3 runs 13 residues. The CDR3 region is CASSHTADYGYTF. CDR3 coding DNA: TGCGCCAGCAGCCATACAGCAGACTATGGCTACACCTTC.

CDR3 loop: CASSSLLGSIYGYTF. The CDR3 coding sequence is TGTGCCAGCAGCTCATTGTTAGGGAGCATCTATGGCTACACCTTC. The genes are TRBV7-2 and TRBJ1-2, with no clear D. There are 15 residues in the CDR3. Trimming removed 4 bases from V and 4 bases from J, with 16 bases in between. Germline CDR1 SGHTA, CDR2 FQGNSA.

The rearrangement uses TRBV7-2 and TRBJ2-2; TRBD1 agrees at 12 bases. V lost 4 bases to trimming and J lost 8 bases; unmatched junction nucleotides: 8. CDR1 and CDR2 (germline): SGHTA, FQGNSA. This CDR3 is 16 amino acids long. The CDR3 loop is CASSSTGTGGPGELFF. The CDR3, as DNA: TGTGCCAGCAGCTCTACGGGGACAGGGGGCCCGGGGGAGCTGTTTTTT.

This chain links TRBV7-9 with TRBJ2-3, with D tentatively TRBD1 (6 bases). The CDR3 length is 15 residues. Germline lookup yields CDR1 SEHNR and CDR2 FQNEAQ (reference sequence). V was trimmed by 6 bases and J by 4 bases, leaving 17 bases between them. The CDR3 protein is CASRKGPGAADTQYF. The DNA of the CDR3 is TGTGCCAGCAGAAAAGGGCCAGGGGCGGCAGATACGCAGTATTTT.

The chain recombines TRBV10-3 with TRBJ2-2; D gene unclear. Deletions cut 8 bases from V and 8 bases from J, with 18 bases between. CDR1 is ENHRY, CDR2 SYGVKD, per germline. The length of the CDR3 is 14 residues. CDR3 coding DNA: TGTGCCATCGCTCCCCTAACAGCCAGAGGGGAGCTGTTTTTT. It specifies CAIAPLTARGELFF.

The chain couples TRBV5-5 to TRBJ2-5; the D gene is possibly TRBD2 (5 bases). This CDR3 is built from 13 residues. Germline-derived CDR1 and CDR2 are SGHKS and YYEKEE (reference sequence). Trimming removed 1 base at V and 5 bases at J, with 9 bases between. CDR3 sequence (DNA): TGTGCCAGCAGCTTGCCCCCGGGGGAGACCCAGTACTTC. Translating gives CASSLPPGETQYF.